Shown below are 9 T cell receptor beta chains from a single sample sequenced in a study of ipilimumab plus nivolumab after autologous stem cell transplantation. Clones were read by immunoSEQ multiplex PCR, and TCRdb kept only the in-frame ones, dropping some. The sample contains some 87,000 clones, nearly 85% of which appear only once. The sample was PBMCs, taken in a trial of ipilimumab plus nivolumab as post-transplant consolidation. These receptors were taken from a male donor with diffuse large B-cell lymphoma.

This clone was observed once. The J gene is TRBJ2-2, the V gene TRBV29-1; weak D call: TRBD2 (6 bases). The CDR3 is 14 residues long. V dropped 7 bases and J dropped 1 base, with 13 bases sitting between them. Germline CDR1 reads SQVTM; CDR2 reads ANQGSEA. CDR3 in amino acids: CSARGTGNTGELFF. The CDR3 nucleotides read TGCAGCGCCCGCGGGACTGGGAACACCGGGGAGCTGTTTTTT.

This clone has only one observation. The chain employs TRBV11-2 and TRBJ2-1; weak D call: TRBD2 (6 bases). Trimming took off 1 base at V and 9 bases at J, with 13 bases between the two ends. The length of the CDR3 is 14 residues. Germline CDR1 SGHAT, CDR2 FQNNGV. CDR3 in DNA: TGTGCCAGCAGCTTAGCGGGGGTTGGTGGTGAGCAGTTCTTC. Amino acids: CASSLAGVGGEQFF. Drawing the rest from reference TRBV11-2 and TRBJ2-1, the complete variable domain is EAGVAQSPRYKIIEKRQSVAFWCNPISGHATLYWYQQILGQGPKLLIQFQNNGVVDDSQLPKDRFSAERLKGVDSTLKIQPAKLEDSAVYLCASSLAGVGGEQFFGPGTRLTVL.

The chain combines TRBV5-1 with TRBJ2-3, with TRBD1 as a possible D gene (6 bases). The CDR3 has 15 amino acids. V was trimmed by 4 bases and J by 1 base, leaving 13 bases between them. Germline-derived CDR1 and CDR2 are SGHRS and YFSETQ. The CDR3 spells CASSPTRQGTDTQYF. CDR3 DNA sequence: TGCGCCAGCAGCCCTACCCGACAGGGCACAGATACGCAGTATTTT. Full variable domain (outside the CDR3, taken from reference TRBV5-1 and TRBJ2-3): KAGVTQTPRYLIKTRGQQVTLSCSPISGHRSVSWYQQTPGQGLQFLFEYFSETQRNKGNFPGRFSGRQFSNSRSEMNVSTLELGDSALYLCASSPTRQGTDTQYFGPGTRLTVL.

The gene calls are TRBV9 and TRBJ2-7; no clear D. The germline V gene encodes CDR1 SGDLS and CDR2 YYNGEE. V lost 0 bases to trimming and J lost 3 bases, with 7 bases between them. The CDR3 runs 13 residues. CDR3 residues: CASSVEPHYEQYF. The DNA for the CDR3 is TGTGCCAGCAGCGTAGAACCACACTACGAGCAGTACTTC.

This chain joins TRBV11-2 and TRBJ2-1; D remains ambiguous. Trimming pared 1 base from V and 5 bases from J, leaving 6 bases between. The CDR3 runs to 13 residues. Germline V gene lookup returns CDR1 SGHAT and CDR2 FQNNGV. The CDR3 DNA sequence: TGTGCCAGCAGCTTAGCTCCCAACAATGAGCAGTTCTTC. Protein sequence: CASSLAPNNEQFF.

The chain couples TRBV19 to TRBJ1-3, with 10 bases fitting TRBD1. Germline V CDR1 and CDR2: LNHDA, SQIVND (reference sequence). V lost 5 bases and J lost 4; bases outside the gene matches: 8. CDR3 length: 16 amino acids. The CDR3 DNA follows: TGTGCCAGTAGTTCCAGGGACAGGGGTTTCGGAAACACCATATATTTT. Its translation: CASSSRDRGFGNTIYF.

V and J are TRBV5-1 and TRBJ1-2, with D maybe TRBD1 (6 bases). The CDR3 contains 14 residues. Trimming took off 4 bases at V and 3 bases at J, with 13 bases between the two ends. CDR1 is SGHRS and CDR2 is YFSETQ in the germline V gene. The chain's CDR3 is CASSPKGGDYGYTF. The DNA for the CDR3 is TGCGCCAGCAGCCCCAAGGGGGGGGACTATGGCTACACCTTC. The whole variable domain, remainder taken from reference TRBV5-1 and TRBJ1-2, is KAGVTQTPRYLIKTRGQQVTLSCSPISGHRSVSWYQQTPGQGLQFLFEYFSETQRNKGNFPGRFSGRQFSNSRSEMNVSTLELGDSALYLCASSPKGGDYGYTFGSGTRLTVV.

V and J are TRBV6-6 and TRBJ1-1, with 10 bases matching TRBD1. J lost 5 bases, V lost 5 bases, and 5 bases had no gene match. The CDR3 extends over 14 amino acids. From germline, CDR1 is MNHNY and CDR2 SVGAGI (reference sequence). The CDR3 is CASSTPDRGTEAFF. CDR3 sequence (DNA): TGTGCCAGCAGTACCCCGGACAGGGGGACTGAAGCTTTCTTT.

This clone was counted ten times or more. CDR3 coding DNA: TGTGCCAGCAGCCTCCTCGGGGAGCTGTTTTTT. Translation: CASSLLGELFF. The genes are TRBV2 and TRBJ2-2; D is unresolved. The V gene's germline CDR1 is SNHLY and CDR2 FYNNEI. This CDR3 is 11 amino acids long. V was clipped by 6 bases and J by 7 bases, with 6 bases between them.